These 27 T cell receptor beta chains were sequenced from one sample in a study of metastatic and nonmetastatic thyroid tumors. TCRdb re-clonotyped the PCR reads via MiXCR. The sample yields roughly 65,000 clones, 14% seen once. Each patient went into thyroid surgery without having received any treatment. The sequencing input was blood. These receptors were taken from a male donor with papillary thyroid cancer or a benign thyroid nodule (not recorded which). Some clones in this sample may be carry-over from other donors' samples.

The J gene is TRBJ2-3, the V gene TRBV20-1; 10 bases fit TRBD2. The trim removed 6 bases at V and 6 bases at J, leaving 15 bases unmatched. The CDR3 loop spans 16 amino acids. CDR1 and CDR2 from the germline V gene are DFQATT and SNEGSKA (reference sequence). CDR3 nucleotides: TGCAGTGCCACCGCAAGCGGGAGGGCATATAGGGATACGCAGTATTTT. Protein product: CSATASGRAYRDTQYF.

This clone has a handful of counts. The CDR3 protein is CASSLQMAALTDSYNEQFF. The DNA of the CDR3 is TGTGCCAGCAGCCTCCAGATGGCGGCCCTTACCGACTCCTACAATGAGCAGTTCTTC. The rearrangement uses TRBV3-1 and TRBJ2-1; D call uncertain. The CDR3 length is 19 residues. V lost 4 bases, J lost 0 bases, and 22 bases lay in between. Germline V gives CDR1 LGHDT, CDR2 YNNKEL (reference sequence).

This clone has a count of ten or more. The chain couples TRBV20-1 to TRBJ2-1; 10 nucleotides line up with TRBD2. CDR1 and CDR2 from the germline V gene are DFQATT and SNEGSKA (reference sequence). The ends lost 1 base at V and 3 bases at J; junction bases unmatched: 3. CDR3 size: 15 residues. Here the CDR3 DNA reads TGCAGTGCTAGAGTAGGACTAGCGGACTACAATGAGCAGTTCTTC. It encodes CSARVGLADYNEQFF.

This clone was seen repeatedly, ten times or more. The V and J genes are TRBV28 and TRBJ1-5; D not certain. With 1 base removed from V and 4 bases from J, the gap between germline ends came to 8 bases. The CDR3 sequence is 14 residues long. The germline V gene has CDR1 MDHEN and CDR2 SYDVKM. CDR3 in amino acids: CASSLLQVNQPQHF. The CDR3 DNA follows: TGTGCCAGCAGTTTATTGCAGGTTAATCAGCCCCAGCATTTT. Supplemented by reference TRBV28 and TRBJ1-5, the full variable domain reads DVKVTQSSRYLVKRTGEKVFLECVQDMDHENMFWYRQDPGLGLRLIYFSYDVKMKEKGDIPEGYSVSREKKERFSLILESASTNQTSMYLCASSLLQVNQPQHFGDGTRLSIL.

The V call is TRBV2, the J call TRBJ2-7; no definite D call. Germline assignment: CDR1 SNHLY and CDR2 FYNNEI. The CDR3 is made up of 14 amino acids. The CDR3 spells CANSPVPSGEEQYV. Written as DNA, the CDR3 is TGTGCCAACAGTCCTGTCCCATCTGGAGAGGAGCAGTACGTC.

This clone has a count of ten or more. V and J are TRBV12-3 or TRBV12-4 and TRBJ2-5; TRBD2 might be the D (6 bases). The CDR3 runs to 14 residues. V shed 3 bases and J shed 5 bases, with 13 bases lying between them. CDR3 amino acids: CASSFPGVGETQYF. The CDR3 coding sequence is TGTGCCAGCAGTTTCCCGGGAGTAGGGGAGACCCAGTACTTC.

The chain links TRBV7-8 to TRBJ1-6, with 7 bases aligning to TRBD1. Germline V gene sequence: CDR1 SGHVS, CDR2 FQNEAQ. The V segment lost 5 bases and the J segment 10 bases; nucleotides outside the gene matches: 17. This CDR3 comprises 17 residues. The CDR3 coding sequence is TGTGCCAGCAGCCCCCTAGGGCGCAGGGGGTGTAGCTCACCCCTCCACTTT. Its protein product is CASSPLGRRGCSSPLHF.

In this sample, this clone turned up many times. The CDR3 DNA is TGCAGTGCTAGTTTCCCTAGCGGGATCAATGAGCAGTTCTTC. Its translation is CSASFPSGINEQFF. The chain has TRBV20-1 and TRBJ2-1; TRBD2 matches 9 bases. The CDR3 length is 14 residues. The germline V gene has CDR1 DFQATT and CDR2 SNEGSKA (reference sequence). Germline trimming cut 3 bases from V and 6 bases from J; bases unmatched to any gene: 6.

This clone was observed many times. J is TRBJ2-2 and V is TRBV25-1; D gene ambiguous. The CDR3 length is 15 residues. Deletions cut 3 bases from V and 0 bases from J, with 8 bases between. Germline V gives CDR1 MGHDK, CDR2 SYGVNS. The CDR3 here is CASSDSSANTGELFF. The DNA for the CDR3 is TGTGCCAGCAGTGATAGCTCGGCGAACACCGGGGAGCTGTTTTTT.

This clone was counted between two and nine times. One base away lies a much larger clone, so this may be a sequencing read error. CDR3 DNA sequence: TGCGCCAGCAGCCCGAGGACGCATACCTACAATAAGCAGTTCTTC. Translating gives CASSPRTHTYNKQFF. V and J are TRBV4-3 and TRBJ2-1, with unresolved D. CDR1 LGHNA and CDR2 YSLEER come from the germline V gene. CDR3 length: 15 amino acids.

J is TRBJ2-7 and V is TRBV24-1, with 8 bases fitting TRBD1. CDR3 size: 17 residues. Germline CDR1 KGHDR, CDR2 SFDVKD. Trimming at V came to 3 bases and at J to 2 bases, leaving 11 bases not matched to a gene. The CDR3 DNA sequence: TGTGCCACCAGTGATACGCCCGGGGACAGGCATGCCTACGAGCAGTACTTC. Amino acid sequence: CATSDTPGDRHAYEQYF.

This clone was detected many times. Within the sample, other DNA sequences also encode this same CDR3. This chain uses TRBV2 with TRBJ1-1, with TRBD1 as a possible D gene (6 bases). CDR1 and CDR2 from the germline V gene are SNHLY and FYNNEI. The V end was cut by 8 bases, the J end by 3 bases, with 16 bases between. The CDR3 is 14 residues long. The CDR3 DNA sequence: TGTGCCAGCGGGGACACACTACGGGACACTGAAGCTTTCTTT. This sequence encodes CASGDTLRDTEAFF.

This clone has a handful of counts. V gene TRBV6-5 combines with J gene TRBJ2-7, with unresolved D. Trimming removed 0 bases from V and 10 bases from J, with 13 bases in between. Germline V gives CDR1 MNHEY, CDR2 SVGAGI. The CDR3 covers 13 residues. CDR3 region: CASSYSRERDQYV. CDR3 nucleotides: TGTGCCAGCAGTTACTCGAGAGAGCGTGATCAGTACGTC.

This clone was detected ten times or more. This rearrangement joins TRBV10-3 to TRBJ1-1; perhaps TRBD1 as D (5 bases). The germline V and J ends were trimmed by 3 bases and 0 bases, with 17 bases remaining between them. Per germline, CDR1 ENHRY and CDR2 SYGVKD. The CDR3 loop spans 17 amino acids. CDR3 residues: CAISDPGATAMNTEAFF. DNA of the CDR3: TGTGCCATCAGTGACCCTGGGGCGACAGCAATGAACACTGAAGCTTTCTTT.

On this clone: The identical CDR3 is also encoded by other nucleotide sequences in the sample. This rearrangement joins TRBV12-3 or TRBV12-4 to TRBJ2-3, with TRBD2 identical over 7 bases. There are 15 residues in the CDR3. CDR3 bases: TGTGCTAGCCTACACGGCGGGAGTCTCCCAGATACGCAGTATTTT. This gives the protein CASLHGGSLPDTQYF.

This clone was seen at least ten times. This may be a read error: a much more frequent sequence differs by one nucleotide. This same CDR3 is encoded by further DNA sequences in the sample. V is TRBV28 and J is TRBJ1-3, with D unclear. The CDR3 sequence is 12 residues long. The germline V and J ends were trimmed by 7 bases and 4 bases, with 8 bases remaining between them. Germline CDR1 MDHEN, CDR2 SYDVKM. The CDR3 here is CASINSGNTIYF. The CDR3 region has the DNA TGTGCCAGCATCAACTCCGGAAACACCATATATTTT.

This clone was seen many times. The chain combines TRBV27 with TRBJ2-1, with 7 bases fitting TRBD2. The germline gives CDR1 MNHEY, CDR2 SMNVEV (reference sequence). J gave up 3 bases and V 3 bases, and 8 bases lay outside the gene matches. This CDR3 has 16 residues. The CDR3 bases are TGTGCCAGCAGTTTCGGGGGGAGAGGGTACTACAATGAGCAGTTCTTC. Translated: CASSFGGRGYYNEQFF.

Details on this clone: Other DNA sequences in this sample translate to the same CDR3. The V and J genes are TRBV3-1 and TRBJ2-3, with 7 bases identical to TRBD1. Per germline, CDR1 LGHDT and CDR2 YNNKEL (reference sequence). The CDR3 is made up of 14 amino acids. V dropped 1 base and J dropped 8; count of bases not matched to a gene: 6. The CDR3 spells CASSQGAGGSTQYF. CDR3 nucleotides: TGTGCCAGCAGCCAAGGTGCAGGGGGTAGTACGCAGTATTTT.

This clone occurred many times. The rearrangement links TRBV6-1 to TRBJ1-2; possibly TRBD1 for D (5 bases). The CDR3 totals 14 residues. Trimming pared 5 bases from V and 6 bases from J, leaving 16 bases between. The germline gives CDR1 MNHNS, CDR2 SASEGT. The CDR3 sequence: CASSRDSPYNGYTF. For the CDR3, the DNA is TGTGCCAGCAGTCGGGACTCCCCCTATAATGGCTACACCTTC.

The V call is TRBV18, the J call TRBJ2-2, with no clear D. V was clipped by 4 bases and J by 6 bases, with 18 bases between them. The CDR3 covers 16 residues. Germline CDR1 KGHSH, CDR2 LQKENI. The CDR3 sequence is CASSRRTLAQAGELFF. The CDR3 DNA reads as TGTGCCAGCTCACGACGAACTTTGGCGCAGGCCGGGGAGCTGTTTTTT. Full variable domain (remainder filled in from reference TRBV18 and TRBJ2-2): NAGVMQNPRHLVRRRGQEARLRCSPMKGHSHVYWYRQLPEEGLKFMVYLQKENIIDESGMPKERFSAEFPKEGPSILRIQQVVRGDSAAYFCASSRRTLAQAGELFFGEGSRLTVL.

The V call is TRBV6-1, the J call TRBJ2-5, with 7 positions matching TRBD1. V lost 6 bases, J lost 3 bases, and 7 bases stayed unmatched. The germline V gene has CDR1 MNHNS and CDR2 SASEGT. The CDR3 has 14 residues. Here the CDR3 DNA reads TGTGCCAGCAGCCCCGGGACAGAAAAAGAGACCCAGTACTTC. It is translated as CASSPGTEKETQYF.

The rearrangement links TRBV7-3 to TRBJ1-5, with TRBD1 as a possible D gene (6 bases). The V and J ends lost 2 bases and 4 bases respectively, with 6 bases between them. The CDR3 covers 13 residues. CDR1 is SGHTA and CDR2 is FQGTGA in the germline V gene. In DNA, the CDR3 is TGTGCCAGCAGCTTAGGACAGAATCAGCCCCAGCATTTT. Translation gives CASSLGQNQPQHF. The full variable domain, rest sourced from reference TRBV7-3 and TRBJ1-5, is GAGVSQTPSNKVTEKGKYVELRCDPISGHTALYWYRQSLGQGPEFLIYFQGTGAADDSGLPNDRFFAVRPEGSVSTLKIQRTERGDSAVYLCASSLGQNQPQHFGDGTRLSIL.

This clone was counted many times. The chain uses TRBV25-1 and TRBJ1-1, with unresolved D. CDR1 MGHDK and CDR2 SYGVNS come from the germline V gene. V lost 0 bases and J 7 bases, leaving 15 bases between the germline ends. The CDR3 sequence is 15 residues long. The CDR3 sequence is CASSEYRFSDGEAFF. DNA of the CDR3: TGTGCCAGCAGTGAATATAGATTTTCGGATGGTGAAGCTTTCTTT.

This clone was counted ten times or more. The gene calls are TRBV11-2 and TRBJ2-5; D gene ambiguous. Germline lookup yields CDR1 SGHAT and CDR2 FQNNGV. This CDR3 region has 13 residues. The V end was cut by 1 base, the J end by 3 bases, with 6 bases between. The CDR3 coding sequence is TGTGCCAGCAGCTTAGGTCAGGAAGAGACCCAGTACTTC. Encoded protein: CASSLGQEETQYF.

This clone came up many times. This chain joins TRBV3-1 and TRBJ1-2; D not certain. Germline CDR1 reads LGHDT; CDR2 reads YNNKEL (reference sequence). The CDR3 is made up of 14 amino acids. With 1 base removed from V and 1 base from J, the gap between germline ends came to 7 bases. CDR3 sequence: CASSQVAGNYGYTF. The DNA for the CDR3 is TGTGCCAGCAGCCAAGTTGCGGGTAACTATGGCTACACCTTC.

The genes are TRBV18 and TRBJ2-1; 7 bases are a match to TRBD2. CDR3 length equals 15 residues. Trimming removed 5 bases from V and 5 bases from J; junction bases left unmatched: 9. Germline V CDR1 and CDR2: KGHSH, LQKENI. The DNA of the CDR3 is TGTGCCAGCTCATCGCTAGCGGAGTCTAACAATGAGCAGTTCTTC. Protein sequence: CASSSLAESNNEQFF.

The J gene is TRBJ2-7, the V gene TRBV12-3 or TRBV12-4; no clear D. The CDR3 runs 13 residues. Trimming removed 7 bases at V and 3 bases at J, with 13 bases between. The CDR3 DNA is TGTGCCAGCATTTCGGACCCCTTCTACGAGCAGTACGTC. Translating it yields CASISDPFYEQYV.